The TCR beta chain under discussion was sequenced for a study of regulatory T cells in long-lasting Graves disease (dated by TCRdb to the early 2020s). Context from the whole study: To count as having persistent Graves' disease, a patient had to have received antithyroid drug treatment for over 5 years with TSH receptor autoantibodies remaining persistently positive. Peripheral blood TCR sequencing and RNA sequencing compared persistent Graves' disease patients with newly diagnosed Graves' disease patients. The study was registered as a clinical trial and conducted in China. A total of some 33 samples were covered by TCR sequencing, comprising some 13 persistent and approximately 20 newly diagnosed Graves' disease patients. Persistent Graves' disease patients in the clinical cohort had taken antithyroid drugs for approximately ten years on average. The paper's findings and limits, for the study overall: Sequencing and analysis were limited to the TCR beta chain. Compared with newly diagnosed patients, persistent Graves' disease patients had lower TCR Shannon entropy and fewer highly expanded clones, which suggests clonal expansion. The study examined only peripheral blood because the primary lesion, thyroid tissue, could not be accessed. Persistent disease showed preferential use of TRBV28, TRBJ1-2 and TRBJ2-5, whereas newly diagnosed disease favored TRBV20-1 and TRBJ2-1. Patients with persistent disease shared more public clonotypes (about 2,500) than newly diagnosed patients did (about 970). The authors noted that the small sample size was a limitation that may lower accuracy.

Remarks on this clonotype: Its target antigen remains unknown. Per-base quality was not reported, and no clone a single base away is much larger than it.

Its CDR3 holds 17 amino acids, cysteine through phenylalanine. The kept DNA is CDR3 alone, 51 bases in frame from the first base. CDR1 GTSNPN and CDR2 SVGIG are derived from the germline V gene (reference sequence). The junction shows trimming of 0 bases on V and 0 bases on J, plus 17 bases between the germline ends. Libraries came from multiplex PCR. TCRdb names Illumina HiSeq 4000 as the instrument used. TCR beta libraries were built with iRepertoire HTBI primers and Arm-PCR amplification of CDR3 regions. Before sequencing, the PCR products went through gel purification. In the paper's pipeline: A total of roughly 65 TRBV and 14 TRBJ segments were identified across samples and were used for gene usage analysis of CDR3 amino acid clonotypes. COPE and FqMerger were used to merge the filtered high-quality paired reads into contigs. BLAST was used to align contigs to the IMGT TRBV, TRBD and TRBJ reference genes, and CDR3 was defined following IMGT. Any clonotype with a frequency above 0.1% was classified as a highly expanded clone. Repertoire diversity was measured by Shannon entropy, and V-J evenness by the Gini coefficient. A clonotype found in more than one individual was treated as public. TCRdb cleaned the public reads at Q25 with fastp, built clones with MiXCR and kept in-frame beta chains. One record per CDR3 amino acid sequence lists the most common genes and DNA. V and J calls and clone size were set by TCRdb, not the authors. This sample is represented by approximately 400,000 distinct CDR3 sequences; 20% to 30% of them were singletons. In total, the top ten clones hold over 25% of the sample.

The sample's time point label, in plain terms: persistent/refractory GD, antithyroid drugs over 5 years with positive TRAb. For both TCR sequencing and RNA sequencing, RNA was extracted from PBMCs in TRIzol. The diagnosis of Graves' disease followed American Thyroid Association guidelines. The patients came from an endocrinology department in Xi'an, China. Each patient gave around 9 milliliters of peripheral blood, collected in an EDTA anticoagulant tube. Ficoll Paque Plus density gradient separation was used to isolate PBMCs, and no additional T cell sorting was done. An Agilent 2100 Bioanalyzer and agarose gel were used to check RNA quality, while a NanoDrop 2000 measured RNA concentration.

This specimen was peripheral blood mononuclear cells (PBMCs), taken when the disease was refractory, from a patient treated with antithyroid drugs. The chain employs TRBV30 and TRBJ1-1, and perhaps TRBD1 as D gene, on 5 matching bases. This receptor was taken from a female donor with Graves disease. CDR3 protein: CAWSVRLTGRMNTEAFF. The DNA sequence is TGTGCCTGGAGTGTACGCCTAACAGGCCGGATGAACACTGAAGCTTTCTTT. Supplemented by the reference TRBV30 and TRBJ1-1 proteins around the CDR3, the complete variable domain is SQTIHQWPATLVQPVGSPLSLECTVEGTSNPNLYWYRQAAGRGLQLLFYSVGIGQISSEVPQNLSASRPQDRQFILSSKKLLLSDSGFYLCAWSVRLTGRMNTEAFFGQGTRLTVV.